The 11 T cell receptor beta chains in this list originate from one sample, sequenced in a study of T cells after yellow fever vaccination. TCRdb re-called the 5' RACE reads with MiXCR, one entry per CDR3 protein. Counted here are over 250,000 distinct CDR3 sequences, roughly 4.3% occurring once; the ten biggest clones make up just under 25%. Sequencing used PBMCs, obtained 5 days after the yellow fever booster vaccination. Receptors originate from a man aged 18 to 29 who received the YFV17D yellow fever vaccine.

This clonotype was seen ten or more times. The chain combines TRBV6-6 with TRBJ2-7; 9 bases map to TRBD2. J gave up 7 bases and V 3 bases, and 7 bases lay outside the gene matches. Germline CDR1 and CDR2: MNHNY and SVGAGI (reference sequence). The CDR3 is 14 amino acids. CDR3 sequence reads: CASSYGSGGGEQYF. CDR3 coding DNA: TGTGCCAGCAGTTATGGTAGCGGGGGTGGGGAGCAGTACTTC.

CDR3 in DNA: TGTGCCAGCAGCCATAGGACCACCAGTCCCTATGGCTACACCTTC. As protein: CASSHRTTSPYGYTF. The chain recombines TRBV11-2 with TRBJ1-2; no firm D call. The CDR3 is 15 amino acids. Germline assignment: CDR1 SGHAT and CDR2 FQNNGV. V shed 5 bases and J shed 4 bases, with 17 bases lying between them.

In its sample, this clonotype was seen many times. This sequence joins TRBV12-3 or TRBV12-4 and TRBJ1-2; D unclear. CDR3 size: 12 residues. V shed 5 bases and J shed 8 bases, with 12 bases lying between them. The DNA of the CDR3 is TGTGCCAGCAGTACGACTAATAAAGGCTACACCTTC. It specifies CASSTTNKGYTF.

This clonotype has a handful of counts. DNA for the CDR3: TGCAGCGTTGATGGACTAGCGTACAATGAGCAGTTCTTC. Translated: CSVDGLAYNEQFF. The V and J genes are TRBV29-1 and TRBJ2-1; TRBD2 matches 9 bases. The germline V gene has CDR1 SQVTM and CDR2 ANQGSEA. This CDR3 has 13 residues. V gave up 3 bases and J gave up 4 bases; unmatched junction bases: 1.

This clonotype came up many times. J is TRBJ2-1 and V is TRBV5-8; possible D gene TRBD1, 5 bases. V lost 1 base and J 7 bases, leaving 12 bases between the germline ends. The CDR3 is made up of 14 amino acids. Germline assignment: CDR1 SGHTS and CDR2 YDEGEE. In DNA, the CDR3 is TGTGCCAGCAGCTTGAATTCCAGGGATAATGAGCAGTTCTTC. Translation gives CASSLNSRDNEQFF.

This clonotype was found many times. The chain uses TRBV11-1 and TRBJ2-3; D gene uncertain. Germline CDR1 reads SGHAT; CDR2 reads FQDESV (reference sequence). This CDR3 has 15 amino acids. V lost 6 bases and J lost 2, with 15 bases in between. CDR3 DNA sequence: TGTGCCAGCAGGGATCACCTGACTCCCACAGATACGCAGTATTTT. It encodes CASRDHLTPTDTQYF.

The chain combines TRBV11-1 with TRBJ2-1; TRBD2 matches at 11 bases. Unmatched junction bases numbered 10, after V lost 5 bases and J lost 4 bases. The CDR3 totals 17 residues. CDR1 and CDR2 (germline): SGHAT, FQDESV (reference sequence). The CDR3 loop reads CASSPDASGGSYNEQFF. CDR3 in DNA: TGTGCCAGCAGCCCCGACGCTAGCGGGGGGTCTTACAATGAGCAGTTCTTC.

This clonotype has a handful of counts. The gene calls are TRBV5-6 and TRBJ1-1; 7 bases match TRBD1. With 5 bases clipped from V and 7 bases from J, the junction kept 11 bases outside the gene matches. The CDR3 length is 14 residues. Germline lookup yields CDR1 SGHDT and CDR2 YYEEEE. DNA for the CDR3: TGTGCCAGCAGTAGTGGACAGGTTTGGGTTGAAGCTTTCTTT. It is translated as CASSSGQVWVEAFF.

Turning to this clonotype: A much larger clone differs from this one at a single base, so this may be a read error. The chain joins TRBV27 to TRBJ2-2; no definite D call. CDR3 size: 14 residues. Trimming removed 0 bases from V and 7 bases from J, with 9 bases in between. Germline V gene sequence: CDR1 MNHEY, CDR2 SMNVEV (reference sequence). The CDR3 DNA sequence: TGTGCCAGCAGTTTATCGGGTGGCGACGGGGAGCTGTTTTTT. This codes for CASSLSGGDGELFF.

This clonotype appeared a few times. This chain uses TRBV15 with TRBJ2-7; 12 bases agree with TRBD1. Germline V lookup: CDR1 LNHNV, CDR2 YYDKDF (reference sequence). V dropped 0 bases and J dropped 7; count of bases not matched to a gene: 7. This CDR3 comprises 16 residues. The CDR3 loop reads CATSRERGQGAWEQYF. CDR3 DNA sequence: TGTGCCACCAGCAGAGAACGGGGACAGGGGGCCTGGGAGCAGTACTTC.

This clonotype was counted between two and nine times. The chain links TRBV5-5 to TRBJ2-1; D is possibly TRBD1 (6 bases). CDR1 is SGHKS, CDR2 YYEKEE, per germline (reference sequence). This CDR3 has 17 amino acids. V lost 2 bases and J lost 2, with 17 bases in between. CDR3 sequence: CASSLTQGDVAYNEQFF. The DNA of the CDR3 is TGTGCCAGCAGCTTAACACAGGGAGATGTGGCCTACAATGAGCAGTTCTTC. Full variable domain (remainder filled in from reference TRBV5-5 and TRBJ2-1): DAGVTQSPTHLIKTRGQQVTLRCSPISGHKSVSWYQQVLGQGPQFIFQYYEKEERGRGNFPDRFSARQFPNYSSELNVNALLLGDSALYLCASSLTQGDVAYNEQFFGPGTRLTVL.